This entry lists 18 T cell receptor beta chains sequenced from one sample in a study of tumor-infiltrating lymphocytes in primary liver carcinoma. From 500 ng of total RNA, TCR beta-specific cDNA was reverse-transcribed using a constant-region primer. It was through three nested multiplex PCR rounds of slightly modified ARM-PCR that TCR beta libraries arose. Two initial PCR rounds of about 11 cycles each paired TRBV1-TRBV30 forward primers with a C-beta reverse primer. One entry per CDR3 protein, called by TCRdb with MiXCR from the multiplex PCR reads. The sample yields about 190,000 distinct CDR3 sequences, roughly 80% seen once. DNA and RNA were both co-extracted from around 20-30 mg of bulk tissue that had not been sorted. The source material was tumor tissue from primary liver carcinoma. Every receptor here comes from a man in his forties with primary liver carcinoma and hepatitis B virus infection.

In this sample, this clonotype turned up once. The chain has TRBV10-1 and TRBJ2-3; 10 positions match TRBD2. V dropped 6 bases and J dropped 15; count of bases not matched to a gene: 18. From germline, CDR1 is WNHNN and CDR2 SYGVQD (reference sequence). The CDR3 length is 15 residues. The CDR3 DNA follows: TGCGCCAGCAGGGCTAGCGGGAGTGGGAGAGATATGCAATATTTT. Protein sequence: CASRASGSGRDMQYF.

Notes on this clonotype: One end of the junction is discordant with germline, which a read error may explain. V usage is TRBV6-2 or TRBV6-3 and J usage is TRBJ2-7; D is possibly TRBD1 (5 bases). The germline gives CDR1 MNHEY, CDR2 SVGEGT. This CDR3 has 14 residues. Here the CDR3 DNA reads TGTGCCAGCGGTTCCTACACAGGATCCTACGAGCAGTACTTT. Translation: CASGSYTGSYEQYF.

This clonotype was observed once. The chain has TRBV4-1 and TRBJ2-3; D gene ambiguous. Trimming took 1 base from V and 11 from J, leaving 13 bases between them. CDR1 is MGHRA and CDR2 is YSYEKL in the germline V gene. CDR3 length: 13 residues. The CDR3 sequence is CASSQVFTDVQYF. The CDR3 DNA reads as TGCGCCAGCAGCCAAGTTTTCACAGATGTGCAGTATTTT.

The chain joins TRBV10-3 to TRBJ2-7; 8 bases agree with TRBD1. The CDR3 consists of 13 residues. Unmatched junction bases numbered 8, after V lost 6 bases and J lost 7 bases. Germline V gene lookup returns CDR1 ENHRY and CDR2 SYGVKD. CDR3 DNA: TGTGCCATCAGGGCGGACAGGGCCGAAGAGCAGTACTTC. Protein sequence: CAIRADRAEEQYF.

The chain recombines TRBV12-3 or TRBV12-4 with TRBJ2-2; tentatively, D is TRBD1 (5 bases). Trimming left V 3 bases short and J 11 bases short, with 22 bases between. CDR3 length: 16 amino acids. This CDR3 is CASSFKGSGNTVELFF. The CDR3 DNA is TGTGCCAGCAGTTTTAAAGGGTCAGGGAACACCGTAGAGCTGTTTTTT.

Regarding this clonotype: A much larger clonotype is one base distant, so this may be a read error. The chain recombines TRBV12-3 or TRBV12-4 with TRBJ2-2; 8 bases are a match to TRBD1. The CDR3 spans 15 residues. The CDR3 DNA follows: TGTGCCAGCAGTTTGGGCAGGGGGCCGACCGGGGTGCTGTTTTTT. It codes for CASSLGRGPTGVLFF.

Worth noting for this clonotype: One end of the junction varies from germline; a read error may be responsible. The chain is built from TRBV4-2 and TRBJ1-2, with D unresolved. Germline lookup yields CDR1 LGHNA and CDR2 YNFKEQ. The CDR3 spans 15 residues. This CDR3 is CASNQGARSPCGYTF. Here the CDR3 DNA reads TGTGCCAGCAACCAAGGCGCCAGGAGCCCCTGTGGCTACACCTTC.

This clonotype was detected only once. The rearrangement joins TRBV10-3 to TRBJ2-3; 7 positions agree with TRBD1. The J call could be wrong; TRBJ1-5 is a better fit for the DNA end. In germline, CDR1 is ENHRY, CDR2 SYGVKD. The CDR3 has 16 residues. CDR3 in DNA: TGTGCCATCAGTGCCGGGACAGAAACTAGCACTGATACGCAGCATTTT. It encodes CAISAGTETSTDTQHF.

This clonotype was seen a few times. At one of its ends the junction is not consistent with the germline gene, which may arise from a read error. The genes are TRBV11-2 and TRBJ2-5, with D perhaps matching TRBD2 (5 bases). From germline, CDR1 is SGHAT and CDR2 FQNNGV. The CDR3 runs to 15 residues. The CDR3 region is CASSLTPHDGEIQYF. The DNA of the CDR3 is TGTGCCAGTAGCTTAACCCCCCATGACGGGGAGATCCAGTACTTT.

Note on this clonotype: Sequence at one end of the junction differs from germline and may be a read error. The chain uses TRBV6-5 and TRBJ1-2; D not certain. The germline CDR1 and CDR2 sequences are MNHEY and SVGAGI. The CDR3 extends over 16 amino acids. The CDR3 coding sequence is TGTGTCAGCAGTTCCGTGGTCGGTGTCGTCAACTATGGTTACACCTTC. This encodes CVSSSVVGVVNYGYTF.

Concerning this clonotype: Relative to the germline gene, one junction end is altered; a read error may explain this. The chain couples TRBV6-2 or TRBV6-3 to TRBJ2-5; D is unresolved. The CDR3 length is 12 residues. The germline V gene encodes CDR1 MNHEY and CDR2 SVGEGT. The DNA for the CDR3 is TGTGTCAGCAGCAACAGACATGAGACCCAGTACTTC. This encodes CVSSNRHETQYF.

This clonotype came up once. This may be a read error, as it is one base from a much larger clone. V gene TRBV28 combines with J gene TRBJ1-2; tentative D call: TRBD1 (6 bases). CDR3 length: 14 amino acids. The germline V gene has CDR1 MDHEN and CDR2 SYDVKM. The CDR3 DNA reads TGTGCCAGCAGTTTCACAGGGTCATTGAATGGCTACATCTTC. Amino acid sequence: CASSFTGSLNGYIF.

This clonotype has just a few counts. The junction departs from germline at one end; a sequencing error may be responsible. As DNA, the CDR3 is TGTGCTAGCAGTGCCGTAGCGGGATGGATAAACAACGAGCAGTTCTTC. Its protein is CASSAVAGWINNEQFF. The chain has TRBV14 and TRBJ2-1; 8 bases match TRBD2. CDR3 length: 16 residues. CDR1 and CDR2 (germline): SGHDN, FVKESK.

Notes on this clonotype: A junction boundary mismatches the germline segment, possibly from a read error. The CDR3 coding sequence is TGTGCCAGCAACTTAGCGAACCAGGGGGCATTCTACGAGCAGAACTTC. Its protein product is CASNLANQGAFYEQNF. The genes are TRBV7-8 and TRBJ2-7; 8 bases align to TRBD1. The CDR3 extends over 16 amino acids. Germline values: CDR1 SGHVS, CDR2 FQNEAQ. The full variable domain, its missing parts supplied by reference TRBV7-8 and TRBJ2-7, is GAGVSQSPRYKVAKRGQDVALRCDPISGHVSLFWYQQALGQGPEFLTYFQNEAQLDKSGLPSDRFFAERPEGSVSTLKIQRTQQEDSAVYLCASNLANQGAFYEQNFGPGTRLTVT.

Turning to this clonotype: A much more abundant neighbour one base away suggests this may be a read error. The V and J genes are TRBV5-1 and TRBJ2-3, with a weak D call TRBD2 (6 bases). The CDR3 sequence is 15 residues long. In germline, CDR1 is SGHRS, CDR2 YFSETQ. CDR3 DNA sequence: TGCACCAGCAGCTGGGGCCACGGAGGGGCAGATACGCAGTATTTT. This gives the protein CTSSWGHGGADTQYF.

This clonotype appeared a few times. This is likely a read error, given that the CDR3 carries no conserved phenylalanine or tryptophan at its end. The DNA is left out, because the CDR3 cannot be placed on it with certainty; the CDR3 is given as TCRdb lists it. This chain joins TRBV12-3 or TRBV12-4 and TRBJ1-1; the D call in the table, TRBD1, was not verified against the DNA. The CDR3 is 14 residues long, counting both termini. The chain's CDR3 is CASSIGTGGTEACL.

Concerning this clonotype itself: Its ends do not fully match the called genes, so a read error is possible. The chain links TRBV4-2 to TRBJ2-7; D possibly matches TRBD1 or TRBD2 (5 bases each). The CDR3 is 15 amino acids. The germline V gene has CDR1 LGHNA and CDR2 YNFKEQ. In DNA, the CDR3 is TGTGCCTGCAGCCAAGGGCCAGCGGACAAGCTCGAACAGTACTTC. Protein sequence: CACSQGPADKLEQYF.

For this clonotype: Compared with germline, one end of the junction differs, possibly owing to a read error. The J gene is TRBJ2-5, the V gene TRBV29-1, with D possibly matching TRBD1 (5 bases). The V gene's germline CDR1 is SQVTM and CDR2 ANQGSEA. The CDR3 runs 13 residues. CDR3 protein: CSVLTAYQETHYF. For the CDR3, the DNA is TGCAGTGTCCTGACAGCGTACCAAGAGACCCATTACTTC.